These 13 T cell receptor beta chains were sequenced from one sample in a study of T cell repertoires in cytomegalovirus infection. In TCRdb, the reads were re-called with MiXCR into one record per CDR3 protein. The table has a few hundred thousand distinct CDR3 sequences, roughly an eighth seen once. The sample comprised PBMCs. These receptor sequences come from a human donor in good health (CMV status not recorded). Some clones in this sample may be carry-over from other donors' samples.

This clonotype has a count of ten or more. This chain uses TRBV7-8 with TRBJ1-1; D might be TRBD1 (5 bases). Looked up from germline, CDR1 is SGHVS and CDR2 is FQNEAQ. V dropped 3 bases and J dropped 4 bases, with 15 bases sitting between them. The CDR3 has 15 residues. CDR3 coding DNA: TGTGCCAGCAGCTTGGGACTGGGGGGTTCCACTGAAGCTTTCTTT. It specifies CASSLGLGGSTEAFF.

This clonotype was recorded at least ten times. This sequence joins TRBV28 and TRBJ2-5; possible D gene TRBD1, 6 bases. Germline-derived CDR1 and CDR2 are MDHEN and SYDVKM. Trimming pared 5 bases from V and 0 bases from J, leaving 16 bases between. The CDR3 runs 16 residues. CDR3 sequence (DNA): TGTGCCAGCAGTCCGACGACAGGCCTGTACCAAGAGACCCAGTACTTC. As protein: CASSPTTGLYQETQYF.

This clonotype came up many times. V usage is TRBV11-2 and J usage is TRBJ1-1; weak D call: TRBD1 (5 bases). The CDR3 is 15 amino acids. Germline lookup yields CDR1 SGHAT and CDR2 FQNNGV. V lost 1 base to trimming and J lost 3 bases, with 12 bases between them. The CDR3 DNA is TGTGCCAGCAGCTTAGGCGGGCAGGGCTACACTGAAGCTTTCTTT. This sequence encodes CASSLGGQGYTEAFF.

This rearrangement joins TRBV27 to TRBJ2-5, with 7 bases fitting TRBD1. J was trimmed by 2 bases and V by 6 bases; bases with no gene match: 6. Germline CDR1 MNHEY, CDR2 SMNVEV (reference sequence). The CDR3 sequence is 14 residues long. CDR3 nucleotides: TGTGCCAGCAGACCAACAGGGGTTCAAGAGACCCAGTACTTC. This sequence encodes CASRPTGVQETQYF.

There are many counts of this clonotype. J is TRBJ1-2 and V is TRBV7-2; D ambiguous. The CDR3 is 17 residues long. The ends were cut back, 2 bases at V and 0 bases at J, with 16 bases in the middle. Germline CDR1 reads SGHTA; CDR2 reads FQGNSA. The CDR3 here is CASSLRSGTATNYGYTF. The CDR3 DNA is TGTGCCAGCAGCTTAAGGAGTGGAACCGCCACTAACTATGGCTACACCTTC.

This clonotype was seen at least ten times. This chain uses TRBV29-1 with TRBJ1-2; 7 bases map to TRBD1. Germline V gene data show CDR1 as SQVTM and CDR2 as ANQGSEA. The CDR3 spans 12 residues. V trimming: 6 bases; J trimming: 8 bases; junction bases outside the gene matches: 9. DNA for the CDR3: TGCAGCGTCCCGGACAGGCCCCACGGCTACACCTTC. Residues: CSVPDRPHGYTF.

This rearrangement joins TRBV25-1 to TRBJ1-1; the match to TRBD1 covers 7 bases. Looked up from germline, CDR1 is MGHDK and CDR2 is SYGVNS. The CDR3 sequence is 15 residues long. V trimming: 8 bases; J trimming: 1 base; junction bases outside the gene matches: 10. This CDR3 reads CASSPPDRTNTEAFF. CDR3 DNA: TGTGCCAGCTCACCACCGGACAGGACGAACACTGAAGCTTTCTTT.

This sequence joins TRBV7-6 and TRBJ1-4; 10 nucleotides agree with TRBD1. Germline assignment: CDR1 SGHVS and CDR2 FNYEAQ. J lost 7 bases, V lost 4 bases, and 3 bases had no gene match. The CDR3 spans 14 residues. In nucleotides, the CDR3 is TGTGCCAGCAGCTCGGACAGGGGGATTGAAAAACTGTTTTTT. Protein sequence: CASSSDRGIEKLFF.

The chain uses TRBV29-1 and TRBJ1-1; TRBD1 is a possible D gene (6 bases). CDR3 length: 15 amino acids. CDR1 and CDR2 from the germline V gene are SQVTM and ANQGSEA. Trimming cost V 0 bases and J 4 bases, with 15 bases left between them. The CDR3 reads CSVEDLMDSITEAFF. The CDR3 coding sequence is TGCAGCGTTGAAGATCTAATGGACAGCATCACTGAAGCTTTCTTT.

The V gene is TRBV6-5, the J gene TRBJ1-1; TRBD1 aligns across 8 bases. With V trimmed by 7 bases and J by 3 bases, 7 bases remained unmatched. CDR1 MNHEY and CDR2 SVGAGI come from the germline V gene. CDR3 length: 14 residues. CDR3 residues: CASTRTGRDTEAFF. The CDR3 DNA reads as TGTGCCAGCACCCGGACAGGGAGAGACACTGAAGCTTTCTTT.

The chain joins TRBV20-1 to TRBJ1-2; D remains unclear. CDR1 is DFQATT, CDR2 SNEGSKA, per germline (reference sequence). Trimming removed 0 bases from V and 7 bases from J, with 12 bases in between. CDR3 length: 13 residues. The CDR3 loop is CSARDLEPVGYTF. The CDR3 DNA follows: TGCAGTGCTAGAGATCTCGAGCCGGTTGGCTACACCTTC.

This clonotype was observed many times. The chain carries TRBV11-1 and TRBJ1-1, with 9 bases that match TRBD1. The CDR3 is 15 amino acids. The V segment lost 5 bases and the J segment 5 bases; nucleotides outside the gene matches: 9. Germline CDR1 SGHAT, CDR2 FQDESV (reference sequence). The CDR3 sequence is CASSISGTGKTEAFF. CDR3 sequence (DNA): TGTGCCAGCAGCATCTCCGGGACAGGGAAAACTGAAGCTTTCTTT.

At least ten counts were recorded for this clonotype. V usage is TRBV7-8 and J usage is TRBJ2-1, with 7 positions matching TRBD1. The V gene end was trimmed by 5 bases and the J gene end by 4 bases; junction bases not matched to a gene: 11. CDR1 is SGHVS, CDR2 FQNEAQ, per germline. The CDR3 runs 16 residues. CDR3 protein: CASSLTGAGPYNEQFF. The DNA for the CDR3 is TGTGCCAGCAGCCTTACAGGGGCAGGACCGTACAATGAGCAGTTCTTC.